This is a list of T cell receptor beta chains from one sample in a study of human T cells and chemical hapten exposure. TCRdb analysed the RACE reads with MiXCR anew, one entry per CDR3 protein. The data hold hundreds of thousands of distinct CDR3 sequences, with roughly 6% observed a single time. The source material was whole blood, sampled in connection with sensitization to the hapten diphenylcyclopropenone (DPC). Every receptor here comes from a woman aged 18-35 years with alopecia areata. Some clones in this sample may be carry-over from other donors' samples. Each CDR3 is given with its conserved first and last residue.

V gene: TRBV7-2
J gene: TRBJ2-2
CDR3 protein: CASSHPRGELFF

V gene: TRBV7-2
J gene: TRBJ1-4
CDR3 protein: CASRSGRGNEKLFF

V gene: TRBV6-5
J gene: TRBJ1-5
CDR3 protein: CASGRGDQPQHF

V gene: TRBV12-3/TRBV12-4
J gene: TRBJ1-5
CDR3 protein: CASREGQGEYSNQPQHF

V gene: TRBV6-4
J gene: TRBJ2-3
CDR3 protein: CASSEGDPGSTQYF

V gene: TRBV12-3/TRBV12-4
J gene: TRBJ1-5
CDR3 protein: CASSLDGGTYSNQPQHF

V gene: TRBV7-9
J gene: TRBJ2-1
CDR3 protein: CASTITSGGANNEQFF

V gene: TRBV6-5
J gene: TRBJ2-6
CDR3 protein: CASSYSQWGSGANVLTF

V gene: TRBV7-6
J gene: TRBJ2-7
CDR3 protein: CASSLGGVRSYEQYF

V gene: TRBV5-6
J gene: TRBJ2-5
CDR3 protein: CASSLSPAGGPQETQYF

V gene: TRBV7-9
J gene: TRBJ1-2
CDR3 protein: CASSQIAWSFRTF

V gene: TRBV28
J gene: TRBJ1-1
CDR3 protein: CASSLLYLTDGQIEAFF

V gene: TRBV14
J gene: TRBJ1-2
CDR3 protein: CASSLRWTGGHYGYTF

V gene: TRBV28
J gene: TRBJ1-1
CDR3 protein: CASTPSTHTEAFF

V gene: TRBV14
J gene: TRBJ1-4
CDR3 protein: CASSQVREKLFF

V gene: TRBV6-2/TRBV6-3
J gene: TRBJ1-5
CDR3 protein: CASSPRWGNQPQHF

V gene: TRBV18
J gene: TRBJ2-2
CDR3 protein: CASSIIAGAPNTGELFF

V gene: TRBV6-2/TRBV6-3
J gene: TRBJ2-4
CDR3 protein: CASSRDRGLRGDIQYF

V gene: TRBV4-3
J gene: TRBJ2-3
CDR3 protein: CASSPAPVGGAGDTQYF

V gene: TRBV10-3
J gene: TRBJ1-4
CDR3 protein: CAISGRQGADEKLFF

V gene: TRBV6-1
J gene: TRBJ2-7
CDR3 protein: CATRDRDSYEQYF

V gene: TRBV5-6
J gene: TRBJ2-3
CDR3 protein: CASSPPLSDTQYF

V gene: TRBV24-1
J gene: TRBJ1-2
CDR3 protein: CATSGEVDYGYTF

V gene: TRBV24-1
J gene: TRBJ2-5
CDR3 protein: CATSDSPRQGAGTQYF

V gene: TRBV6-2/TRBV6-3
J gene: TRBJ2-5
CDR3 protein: CASSSHNSQETQYF

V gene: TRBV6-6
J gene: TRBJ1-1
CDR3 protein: CASSSQAVENTEAFF

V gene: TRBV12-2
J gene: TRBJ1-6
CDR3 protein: CASRLAVSNSPLHF

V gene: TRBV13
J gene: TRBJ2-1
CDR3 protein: CASSLGRDRGYNEQFF

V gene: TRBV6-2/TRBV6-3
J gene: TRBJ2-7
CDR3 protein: CASSFPAYEQYF

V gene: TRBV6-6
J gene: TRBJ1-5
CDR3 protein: CASSYEDLNQPQHF

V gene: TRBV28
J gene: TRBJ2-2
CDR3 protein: CASSTVGQGDTGELFF

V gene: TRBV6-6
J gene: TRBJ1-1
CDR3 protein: CASNQGSFSLNTEAFF

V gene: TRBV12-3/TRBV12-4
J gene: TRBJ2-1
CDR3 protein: CASSFEADGGPYNEQFF

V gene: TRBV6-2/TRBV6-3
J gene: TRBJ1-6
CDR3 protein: CASSYSGQSLHF

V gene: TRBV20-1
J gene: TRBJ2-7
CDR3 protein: CSARERWDYEQYF

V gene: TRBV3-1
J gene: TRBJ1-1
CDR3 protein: CASSQDRQWKNTEAFF

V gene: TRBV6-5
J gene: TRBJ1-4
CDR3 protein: CASSFTGGGEKLFF

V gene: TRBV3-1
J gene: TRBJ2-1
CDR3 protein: CASSRHTGDFTYNEQFF

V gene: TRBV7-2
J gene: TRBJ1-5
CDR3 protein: CASSFNRAGNNQPQHF

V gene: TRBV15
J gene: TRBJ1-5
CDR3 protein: CATSREQGAGGNQPQHF

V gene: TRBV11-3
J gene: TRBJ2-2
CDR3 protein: CASSLVPGNTGELFF

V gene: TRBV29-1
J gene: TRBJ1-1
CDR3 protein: CSVEGIGGAVTEAFF

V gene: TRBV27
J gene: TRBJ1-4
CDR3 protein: CASSFRRAVQSPEKLFF

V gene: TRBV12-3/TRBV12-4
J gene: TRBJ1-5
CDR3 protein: CASSFGGRQPQHF

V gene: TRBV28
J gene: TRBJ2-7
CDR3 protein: CASSPASYEQYF

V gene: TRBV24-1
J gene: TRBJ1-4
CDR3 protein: CATSQTGGEEKLFF

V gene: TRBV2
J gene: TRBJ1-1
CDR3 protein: CASSEERQTEAFF

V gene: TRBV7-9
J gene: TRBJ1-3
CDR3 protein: CASSFVPSGNTIYF

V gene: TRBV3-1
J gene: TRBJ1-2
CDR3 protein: CASSQEGNGYTF

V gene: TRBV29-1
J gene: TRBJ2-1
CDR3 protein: CSVPRRGGLSYNEQFF

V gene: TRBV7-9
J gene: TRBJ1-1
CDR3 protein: CASSRGAMNTEAFF